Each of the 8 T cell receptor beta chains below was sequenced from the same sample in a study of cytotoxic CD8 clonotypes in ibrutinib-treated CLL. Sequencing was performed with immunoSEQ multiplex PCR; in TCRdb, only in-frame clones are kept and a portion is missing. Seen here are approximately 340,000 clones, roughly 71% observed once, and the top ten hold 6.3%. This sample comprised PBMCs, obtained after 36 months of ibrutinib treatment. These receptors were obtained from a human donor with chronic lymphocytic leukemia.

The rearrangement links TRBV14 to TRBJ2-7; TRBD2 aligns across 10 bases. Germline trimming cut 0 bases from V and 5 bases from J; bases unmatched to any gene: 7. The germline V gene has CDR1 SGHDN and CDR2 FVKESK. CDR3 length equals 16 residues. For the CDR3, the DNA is TGTGCCAGCAGCCAAGATAGACTAGCGGGCGGGGACGAGCAGTACTTC. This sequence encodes CASSQDRLAGGDEQYF.

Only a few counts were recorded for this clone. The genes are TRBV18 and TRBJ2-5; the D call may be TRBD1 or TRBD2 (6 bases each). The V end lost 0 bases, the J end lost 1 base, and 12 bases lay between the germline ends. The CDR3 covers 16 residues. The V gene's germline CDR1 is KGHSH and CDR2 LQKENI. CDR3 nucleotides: TGTGCCAGCTCACCACCGGAGGGGGTGATCCAAGAGACCCAGTACTTC. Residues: CASSPPEGVIQETQYF. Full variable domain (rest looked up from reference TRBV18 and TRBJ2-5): NAGVMQNPRHLVRRRGQEARLRCSPMKGHSHVYWYRQLPEEGLKFMVYLQKENIIDESGMPKERFSAEFPKEGPSILRIQQVVRGDSAAYFCASSPPEGVIQETQYFGPGTRLLVL.

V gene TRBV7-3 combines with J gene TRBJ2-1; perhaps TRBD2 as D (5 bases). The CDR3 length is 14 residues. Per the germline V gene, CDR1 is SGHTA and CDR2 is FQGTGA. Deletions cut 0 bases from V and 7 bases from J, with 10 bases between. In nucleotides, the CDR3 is TGTGCCAGCAGCTTAACGGGAGAGTGGAATGAGCAGTTCTTC. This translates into CASSLTGEWNEQFF. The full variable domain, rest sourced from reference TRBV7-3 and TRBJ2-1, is GAGVSQTPSNKVTEKGKYVELRCDPISGHTALYWYRQSLGQGPEFLIYFQGTGAADDSGLPNDRFFAVRPEGSVSTLKIQRTERGDSAVYLCASSLTGEWNEQFFGPGTRLTVL.

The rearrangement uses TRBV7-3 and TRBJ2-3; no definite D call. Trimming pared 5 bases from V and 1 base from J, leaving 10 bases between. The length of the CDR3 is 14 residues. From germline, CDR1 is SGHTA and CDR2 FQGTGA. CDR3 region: CASSPSMGTDTQYF. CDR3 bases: TGTGCCAGCAGCCCTTCGATGGGCACAGATACGCAGTATTTT.

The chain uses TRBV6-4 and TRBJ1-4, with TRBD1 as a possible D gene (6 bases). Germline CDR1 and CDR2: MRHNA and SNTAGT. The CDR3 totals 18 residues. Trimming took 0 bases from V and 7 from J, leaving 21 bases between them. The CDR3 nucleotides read TGTGCCAGCAGTGACTCCGGGACTGATTTCACCAGGGGTGAAAAACTGTTTTTT. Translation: CASSDSGTDFTRGEKLFF.

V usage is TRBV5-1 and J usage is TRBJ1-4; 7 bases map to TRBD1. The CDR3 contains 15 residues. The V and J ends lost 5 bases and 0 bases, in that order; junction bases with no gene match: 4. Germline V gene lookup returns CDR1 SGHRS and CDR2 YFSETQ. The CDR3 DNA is TGCGCCAGCAGTGGACAGGTTGCAACTAATGAAAAACTGTTTTTT. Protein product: CASSGQVATNEKLFF.

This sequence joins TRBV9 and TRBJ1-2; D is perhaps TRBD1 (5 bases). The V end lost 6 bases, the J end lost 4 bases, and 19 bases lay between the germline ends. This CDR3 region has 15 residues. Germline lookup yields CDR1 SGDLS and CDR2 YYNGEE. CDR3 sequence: CASTEGTGRVYGYTF. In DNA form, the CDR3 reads TGTGCCAGCACAGAGGGGACGGGACGAGTCTATGGCTACACCTTC.

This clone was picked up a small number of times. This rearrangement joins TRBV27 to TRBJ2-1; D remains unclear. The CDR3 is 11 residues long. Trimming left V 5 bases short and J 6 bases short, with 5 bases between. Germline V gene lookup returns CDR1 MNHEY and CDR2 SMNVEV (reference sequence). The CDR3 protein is CASSNGNEQFF. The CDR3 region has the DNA TGTGCCAGCAGTAATGGCAATGAGCAGTTCTTC.